The 10 T cell receptor beta chains presented below share a single source sample, sequenced in a study of PD-1 blockade in classical Hodgkin lymphoma. Time point meaning: cycle 4 day 1 (C4D1), after six to seven weeks of nivolumab. After autologous stem cell transplantation all patients relapsed, and prior brentuximab vedotin exposure differed between cohorts. The method was immunoSEQ multiplex PCR; TCRdb's version includes in-frame clones alone and lacks a portion of them. Of about 33,000 clones listed, approximately 67% are singletons. The sequenced sample was peripheral blood mononuclear cells (PBMCs), obtained before the fourth cycle of nivolumab. The receptors shown here come from a human donor with classical Hodgkin lymphoma.

Here the CDR3 DNA reads TGTGCCAGCAGCCCAATGGAGGCCACAGATACGCAGTATTTT. This sequence encodes CASSPMEATDTQYF. The rearrangement uses TRBV7-2 and TRBJ2-3, with a possible D match to TRBD2 (5 bases). Germline CDR1 is SGHTA and CDR2 is FQGNSA. The CDR3 length is 14 residues. V lost 5 bases and J lost 2, with 11 bases in between.

This chain connects TRBV4-3 to TRBJ1-2; TRBD1 is a possible D gene (6 bases). This CDR3 contains 16 residues. Germline V gene sequence: CDR1 LGHNA, CDR2 YSLEER. Trimming removed 2 bases from V and 7 bases from J, with 20 bases in between. The CDR3 nucleotides are TGCGCCAGCAGCCAAACTGGAGGGGGTATAGTGCGTGGCTACACCTTC. It translates to CASSQTGGGIVRGYTF.

The chain recombines TRBV7-9 with TRBJ2-1, with TRBD1 matching 7 bases. CDR3 length: 16 residues. Germline V gene lookup returns CDR1 SEHNR and CDR2 FQNEAQ (reference sequence). V lost 5 bases and J lost 5; bases outside the gene matches: 12. The CDR3 nucleotides are TGTGCCAGCAGCCCCCGACAGGGAACCCTCCACAATGAGCAGTTCTTC. As protein: CASSPRQGTLHNEQFF.

J is TRBJ2-5 and V is TRBV5-1, with D perhaps matching TRBD1 (6 bases). Trimming removed 0 bases from V and 11 bases from J, with 11 bases in between. Germline CDR1 SGHRS, CDR2 YFSETQ. The CDR3 spans 12 residues. The CDR3 sequence is CASSLGGTKQYF. In nucleotides, the CDR3 is TGCGCCAGCAGCTTGGGGGGGACAAAGCAGTACTTC.

The chain joins TRBV6-4 to TRBJ2-1; perhaps TRBD1 as D (5 bases). This CDR3 contains 13 residues. Germline V gene data show CDR1 as MRHNA and CDR2 as SNTAGT. Trimming removed 4 bases from V and 6 bases from J, with 10 bases in between. CDR3 sequence reads: CASSADSTNEQFF. The CDR3 DNA reads TGTGCCAGCAGTGCCGACAGCACCAATGAGCAGTTCTTC.

This chain uses TRBV7-2 with TRBJ2-7; D unclear. Trimming took 4 bases from V and 2 from J, leaving 3 bases between them. The V gene's germline CDR1 is SGHTA and CDR2 FQGNSA. CDR3 size: 11 residues. The DNA for the CDR3 is TGTGCCAGCAGCTCCACCTACGAGCAGTACTTC. Protein sequence: CASSSTYEQYF.

The chain recombines TRBV28 with TRBJ2-2, with D maybe TRBD2 (5 bases). Trimming stripped 5 bases from V and 1 base from J, with 5 bases between. The germline CDR1 and CDR2 sequences are MDHEN and SYDVKM. The CDR3 totals 13 residues. The CDR3 DNA reads TGTGCCAGCAGTCGGGGGAACACCGGGGAGCTGTTTTTT. Its protein product is CASSRGNTGELFF.

The gene calls are TRBV7-9 and TRBJ1-2; perhaps TRBD1 as D (5 bases). V dropped 11 bases and J dropped 2 bases, with 12 bases sitting between them. There are 12 residues in the CDR3. Germline CDR1 is SEHNR and CDR2 is FQNEAQ (reference sequence). This CDR3 reads CAGMTVNYGYTF. The DNA of the CDR3 is TGTGCCGGCATGACAGTGAACTATGGCTACACCTTC.

This clone was counted a few times. The gene calls are TRBV6-5 and TRBJ2-7, with D perhaps TRBD1 (6 bases). Per the germline V gene, CDR1 is MNHEY and CDR2 is SVGAGI. The ends were cut back, 4 bases at V and 4 bases at J, with 8 bases in the middle. The CDR3 contains 12 residues. The CDR3 here is CASSSTGYEQYF. CDR3 DNA: TGTGCCAGCAGTTCCACAGGGTACGAGCAGTACTTC.

The gene calls are TRBV6-6 and TRBJ1-2, with 7 bases lining up with TRBD1. CDR3 length: 15 residues. With 6 bases clipped from V and 7 bases from J, the junction kept 14 bases outside the gene matches. From germline, CDR1 is MNHNY and CDR2 SVGAGI (reference sequence). The CDR3 DNA reads as TGTGCCAGCAGCCGAGACCCGACAGGGTATCTTGGCTACACCTTC. Translation gives CASSRDPTGYLGYTF.